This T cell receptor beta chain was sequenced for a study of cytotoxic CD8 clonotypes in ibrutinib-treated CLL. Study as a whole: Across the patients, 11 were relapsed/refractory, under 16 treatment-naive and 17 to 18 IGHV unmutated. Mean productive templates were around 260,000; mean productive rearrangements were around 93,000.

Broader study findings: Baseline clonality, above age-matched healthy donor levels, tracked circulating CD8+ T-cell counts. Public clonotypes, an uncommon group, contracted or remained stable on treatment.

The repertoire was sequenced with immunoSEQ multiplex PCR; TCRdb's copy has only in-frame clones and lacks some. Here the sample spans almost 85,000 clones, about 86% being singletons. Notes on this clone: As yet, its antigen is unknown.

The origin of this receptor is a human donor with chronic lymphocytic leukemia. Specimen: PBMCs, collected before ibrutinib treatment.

CDR3 in DNA: TGTGCCAGCAGCTTATCTAGCGGGGGCCCTAGCTCCTACAATGAGCAGTTCTTC. Its protein product is CASSLSSGGPSSYNEQFF. The J gene is TRBJ2-1, the V gene TRBV7-3; TRBD2 aligns across 10 bases. V trimming: 2 bases; J trimming: 0 bases; junction bases outside the gene matches: 7. The CDR3 is 18 residues long. Germline CDR1 and CDR2: SGHTA and FQGTGA.